These 24 T cell receptor beta chains came from one sample sequenced in a study of identical twins. TCRdb re-called the 5' RACE reads with MiXCR, one entry per CDR3 protein. This table has approximately 600,000 distinct CDR3 sequences, 7.5% to 10% appearing once. These data are also associated with another study on yellow fever vaccine responses in identical twins.

Sequencing was carried out using PBMCs. Source of these receptors: a woman aged 18 to 35 in good health.

V is TRBV25-1 and J is TRBJ2-7, with 8 bases matching TRBD2. CDR3 size: 14 residues. Germline CDR1 MGHDK, CDR2 SYGVNS. With V trimmed by 7 bases and J by 0 bases, 5 bases remained unmatched. DNA of the CDR3: TGTGCCAGCACCATAGCGGGAAGCTCCTACGAGCAGTACTTC. Protein: CASTIAGSSYEQYF.

This clonotype was counted many times. The chain combines TRBV6-9 with TRBJ2-7; possibly TRBD1 or TRBD2 for D (5 bases each). Germline V gene lookup returns CDR1 MNHGY and CDR2 SVAAGI. V lost 2 bases and J 5 bases, leaving 19 bases between the germline ends. The CDR3 is 16 amino acids. The CDR3 bases are TGTGCCAGCAGTTATCCCCTCGAGAGGTTGGGGGACGAGCAGTACTTC. Encoded protein: CASSYPLERLGDEQYF.

The rearrangement uses TRBV2 and TRBJ2-1; D not certain. V was pared by 9 bases and J by 0 bases, with 6 bases between. CDR1 and CDR2 from the germline V gene are SNHLY and FYNNEI. The CDR3 extends over 12 amino acids. CDR3 in amino acids: CASKGSYNEQFF. CDR3 sequence (DNA): TGTGCCAGTAAGGGCTCCTACAATGAGCAGTTCTTC.

CDR3: CASSPDLGDTSSYEQYF. The DNA for the CDR3 is TGTGCCAGCAGCCCAGATCTCGGGGATACAAGCTCCTACGAGCAGTACTTC. The chain carries TRBV7-9 and TRBJ2-7; D is possibly TRBD2 (5 bases). The V end lost 5 bases, the J end lost 0 bases, and 20 bases lay between the germline ends. CDR1 is SEHNR, CDR2 FQNEAQ, per germline (reference sequence). The CDR3 totals 17 residues.

The V gene is TRBV2, the J gene TRBJ2-4; unclear D gene. Trimming removed 8 bases from V and 3 bases from J, with 5 bases in between. CDR1 is SNHLY and CDR2 is FYNNEI in the germline V gene. The CDR3 is 11 residues long. In nucleotides, the CDR3 is TGTGCCAGCTTAGGCAAAAACATTCAGTACTTC. Residues: CASLGKNIQYF.

This rearrangement joins TRBV11-1 to TRBJ2-1, with D perhaps matching TRBD1 or TRBD2 (5 bases each). In germline, CDR1 is SGHAT, CDR2 FQDESV (reference sequence). The CDR3 loop spans 14 amino acids. Trimming left V 4 bases short and J 5 bases short, with 12 bases between. CDR3: CASSYEGLDNEQFF. The CDR3 nucleotides are TGTGCCAGCAGCTATGAGGGGTTGGACAATGAGCAGTTCTTC. Looking up the rest from reference TRBV11-1 and TRBJ2-1 gives the full variable domain: EAEVAQSPRYKITEKSQAVAFWCDPISGHATLYWYRQILGQGPELLVQFQDESVVDDSQLPKDRFSAERLKGVDSTLKIQPAELGDSAMYLCASSYEGLDNEQFFGPGTRLTVL.

The chain joins TRBV20-1 to TRBJ2-3; D perhaps matches TRBD2 (5 bases). The CDR3 totals 14 residues. In germline, CDR1 is DFQATT, CDR2 SNEGSKA (reference sequence). V was shortened by 3 bases and J by 2 bases, with 12 bases between the two germline ends. The CDR3, as DNA: TGCAGTGCTAGTAGGGCGGGCGTCACAGATACGCAGTATTTT. Translating gives CSASRAGVTDTQYF.

In this sample, this clonotype turned up a few times. The chain combines TRBV2 with TRBJ2-4; the match to TRBD1 covers 9 bases. Trimming cost V 4 bases and J 3 bases; bases outside gene matches: 10. CDR1 is SNHLY and CDR2 is FYNNEI in the germline V gene. This CDR3 is built from 17 residues. In DNA, the CDR3 is TGTGCCAGCAGTGTGGGGCTCCGGACAGGGGTCAAAAACATTCAGTACTTC. Encoded protein: CASSVGLRTGVKNIQYF.

The chain links TRBV11-2 to TRBJ2-7; possible D gene TRBD1, 5 bases. Per the germline V gene, CDR1 is SGHAT and CDR2 is FQNNGV. This CDR3 spans 15 amino acids. V lost 1 base, J lost 2 bases, and 12 bases lay in between. This CDR3 reads CASSLVPGYAYEQYF. CDR3 DNA sequence: TGTGCCAGCAGCTTAGTACCAGGGTACGCCTACGAGCAGTACTTC.

The rearrangement links TRBV13 to TRBJ2-7; the match to TRBD1 covers 8 bases. The germline gives CDR1 PRHDT, CDR2 FYEKMQ (reference sequence). The CDR3 covers 14 residues. With V trimmed by 7 bases and J by 0 bases, 5 bases remained unmatched. The CDR3 nucleotides read TGTGCCAGCACCTCCGGACAGGGCTCCTACGAGCAGTACTTC. Its translation is CASTSGQGSYEQYF.

This clonotype was detected ten times or more. The chain links TRBV29-1 to TRBJ2-2, with a possible D match to TRBD2 (5 bases). The V end lost 7 bases, the J end lost 6 bases, and 15 bases lay between the germline ends. The CDR3 is 13 residues long. Germline values: CDR1 SQVTM, CDR2 ANQGSEA. CDR3 in DNA: TGCAGCGCCTGGACTGCTATATCCGGGGAGCTGTTTTTT. It is translated as CSAWTAISGELFF.

This clonotype occurred many times. The genes are TRBV7-2 and TRBJ2-1; D gene unclear. The V gene's germline CDR1 is SGHTA and CDR2 FQGNSA. Trimming left V 5 bases short and J 0 bases short, with 11 bases between. CDR3 length equals 15 residues. Written as DNA, the CDR3 is TGTGCCAGCAGCCCTGACTTGAGCTCCTACAATGAGCAGTTCTTC. Protein: CASSPDLSSYNEQFF. Complete variable domain (other parts from reference TRBV7-2 and TRBJ2-1): GAGVSQSPSNKVTEKGKDVELRCDPISGHTALYWYRQSLGQGLEFLIYFQGNSAPDKSGLPSDRFSAERTGGSVSTLTIQRTQQEDSAVYLCASSPDLSSYNEQFFGPGTRLTVL.

This clonotype has ten or more counts. This chain links TRBV29-1 with TRBJ2-4; 11 bases are a match to TRBD1. The CDR3 is 14 amino acids. Losses at the gene ends were 4 bases for V and 10 bases for J; bases not matched to a gene: 9. Germline-derived CDR1 and CDR2 are SQVTM and ANQGSEA. This chain's CDR3 is CSVVLTGTGGIQYF. CDR3 bases: TGCAGCGTTGTCTTAACCGGGACAGGGGGTATTCAGTACTTC.

The genes are TRBV4-3 and TRBJ2-5; D is unclear. V shed 0 bases and J shed 5 bases, with 16 bases lying between them. Germline CDR1 is LGHNA and CDR2 is YSLEER. The CDR3 loop spans 16 amino acids. CDR3 sequence (DNA): TGCGCCAGCAGCCAAGATTCGGTCTCCCTGGGGGAGACCCAGTACTTC. Residues: CASSQDSVSLGETQYF.

This clonotype was detected only a few times. V gene TRBV18 combines with J gene TRBJ2-3; no firm D call. V lost 3 bases, J lost 6 bases, and 13 bases lay in between. The CDR3 extends over 14 amino acids. In germline, CDR1 is KGHSH, CDR2 LQKENI. CDR3 bases: TGTGCCAGCTCACCGCTCGATCCGGTTGATACGCAGTATTTT. Amino acid sequence: CASSPLDPVDTQYF.

This clonotype was recorded at least ten times. The gene calls are TRBV6-1 and TRBJ2-7; 8 positions agree with TRBD2. Germline values: CDR1 MNHNS, CDR2 SASEGT. J lost 3 bases, V lost 7 bases, and 17 bases had no gene match. The CDR3 has 17 residues. The CDR3 sequence is CASTQAGASGGGYEQYF. As DNA, the CDR3 is TGTGCCAGCACCCAAGCGGGAGCTAGCGGTGGGGGCTACGAGCAGTACTTC.

This clonotype showed up many times. The chain has TRBV25-1 and TRBJ2-2, with D perhaps TRBD1 or TRBD2 (5 bases each). Germline lookup yields CDR1 MGHDK and CDR2 SYGVNS. V shed 4 bases and J shed 3 bases, with 12 bases lying between them. The CDR3 loop spans 15 amino acids. The CDR3 protein is CASSGPGRDTGELFF. CDR3 coding DNA: TGTGCCAGCAGTGGACCGGGACGAGACACCGGGGAGCTGTTTTTT.

This clonotype was found a few times. The rearrangement links TRBV10-3 to TRBJ2-7; D gene unclear. Germline-derived CDR1 and CDR2 are ENHRY and SYGVKD. This CDR3 spans 15 amino acids. The germline V and J ends were trimmed by 5 bases and 1 base, with 15 bases remaining between them. DNA for the CDR3: TGTGCCATCAGTCCGGGCACCACCAGGTCCTACGAGCAGTACTTC. Its protein is CAISPGTTRSYEQYF.

This clonotype was recorded many times. V and J are TRBV7-2 and TRBJ2-1, with 13 bases lining up with TRBD2. Germline CDR1 and CDR2: SGHTA and FQGNSA. J was trimmed by 6 bases and V by 0 bases; bases with no gene match: 8. The CDR3 runs 18 residues. In DNA, the CDR3 is TGTGCCAGCAGCTTAGCCGGGACTAGCGGGGCCGCTGGCAATGAGCAGTTCTTC. This codes for CASSLAGTSGAAGNEQFF.

This sequence joins TRBV6-1 and TRBJ2-7; 9 nucleotides agree with TRBD2. CDR1 is MNHNS and CDR2 is SASEGT in the germline V gene. The CDR3 totals 17 residues. V shed 4 bases and J 2 bases; nucleotides not matched to a gene: 12. In DNA, the CDR3 is TGTGCCAGCAGTGTAGAATCAGGGGTAGCGGGGGCCTACGAGCAGTACTTC. It is translated as CASSVESGVAGAYEQYF.

This clonotype was counted a few times. The rearrangement joins TRBV11-2 to TRBJ2-1; perhaps D is TRBD1 or TRBD2 (5 bases each). Trimming took off 7 bases at V and 4 bases at J, with 17 bases between the two ends. Germline V gene sequence: CDR1 SGHAT, CDR2 FQNNGV. This CDR3 is 15 amino acids long. CDR3 in DNA: TGTGCCAGCATCCCGAGGGGTAGCGTATACAATGAGCAGTTCTTC. This encodes CASIPRGSVYNEQFF.

Ten or more counts support this clonotype. V and J are TRBV7-9 and TRBJ2-5; D may correspond to TRBD1 or TRBD2 (5 bases each). The germline gives CDR1 SEHNR, CDR2 FQNEAQ (reference sequence). V lost 5 bases and J 2 bases, leaving 18 bases between the germline ends. CDR3 size: 16 residues. Here the CDR3 reads CASSTIRDVKQETQYF. The CDR3 DNA follows: TGTGCCAGCAGCACCATCCGGGACGTTAAACAAGAGACCCAGTACTTC.

The chain has TRBV10-3 and TRBJ2-3; TRBD1 or TRBD2 may be the D gene (5 bases each). CDR1 and CDR2 (germline): ENHRY, SYGVKD. The germline V and J ends were trimmed by 8 bases and 4 bases, with 13 bases remaining between them. The CDR3 sequence is 13 residues long. The CDR3, as DNA: TGTGCCATCGGGGCAGGAGGCTCAGATACGCAGTATTTT. Encoded protein: CAIGAGGSDTQYF.

This clonotype was found many times. The chain carries TRBV12-3 or TRBV12-4 and TRBJ2-5; 9 nucleotides match TRBD1. This CDR3 has 15 residues. Losses at the gene ends were 6 bases for V and 2 bases for J; bases not matched to a gene: 7. For the CDR3, the DNA is TGTGCCAGCAGAACAGGACAGGGGCGGCAAGAGACCCAGTACTTC. It codes for CASRTGQGRQETQYF.